These 30 T cell receptor beta chains originate from one sample sequenced in a study of technical replicates of blood from several donors. Clones were read by immunoSEQ multiplex PCR, and TCRdb kept only the in-frame ones, dropping some. The sample has 73,000 or so clones; 91% are singletons. What was sequenced was T cells isolated from PBMCs. The receptors were sampled from a human donor in good health.

The rearrangement joins TRBV5-4 to TRBJ1-1; TRBD1 might be the D (5 bases). The V gene lost 0 bases and the J gene lost 4 bases, with 22 bases spanning the gap. In germline, CDR1 is SGHNT, CDR2 YYREEE (reference sequence). The CDR3 has 18 amino acids. The CDR3 region is CASSLEAGWGTATTEAFF. The DNA for the CDR3 is TGTGCCAGCAGCTTGGAAGCGGGGTGGGGGACTGCGACCACTGAAGCTTTCTTT.

The gene calls are TRBV4-2 and TRBJ2-7; 7 positions match TRBD1. The ends lost 0 bases at V and 3 bases at J; junction bases unmatched: 5. Germline V gives CDR1 LGHNA, CDR2 YNFKEQ. The CDR3 contains 15 residues. The chain's CDR3 is CASSQEGDRFYEQYF. In DNA form, the CDR3 reads TGTGCCAGCAGCCAAGAAGGGGACAGATTCTACGAGCAGTACTTC.

The V call is TRBV11-2, the J call TRBJ1-2; D not certain. The CDR3 spans 12 residues. CDR1 SGHAT and CDR2 FQNNGV come from the germline V gene. Deletions cut 4 bases from V and 6 bases from J, with 9 bases between. Here the CDR3 DNA reads TGTGCCAGCAGCTCCGGGTCCCATGGCTACACCTTC. This sequence encodes CASSSGSHGYTF.

This chain links TRBV6-1 with TRBJ1-5; D uncertain. The germline V gene encodes CDR1 MNHNS and CDR2 SASEGT. The germline V and J ends were trimmed by 4 bases and 5 bases, with 15 bases remaining between them. The CDR3 sequence is 15 residues long. CDR3 nucleotides: TGTGCCAGCAGTGCGCTAAATGGTGTCGATCAGCCCCAGCATTTT. It codes for CASSALNGVDQPQHF.

This clone is a singleton in its sample. Sequence at one end of the junction differs from germline and may be a read error. The rearrangement joins TRBV7-7 to TRBJ2-5; D perhaps matches TRBD2 (6 bases). CDR3 size: 14 residues. Germline values: CDR1 SSHAT, CDR2 FNYEAQ (reference sequence). This CDR3 reads CASSSGRGQETQYF. For the CDR3, the DNA is TGTGCTAGCAGTTCCGGACGGGGGCAAGAGACCCAGTACTTC.

V and J are TRBV2 and TRBJ1-2; 8 nucleotides agree with TRBD1. Germline V CDR1 and CDR2: SNHLY, FYNNEI. V was clipped by 6 bases and J by 8 bases; unmatched bases: 5. The CDR3 has 12 residues. CDR3 amino acids: CASRATGGGYTF. In DNA form, the CDR3 reads TGTGCCAGCAGGGCAACAGGGGGGGGCTACACCTTC.

The J gene is TRBJ2-5, the V gene TRBV5-4; 14 nucleotides align to TRBD2. Unmatched junction bases numbered 4, after V lost 0 bases and J lost 6 bases. The CDR3 consists of 16 residues. Germline V CDR1 and CDR2: SGHNT, YYREEE (reference sequence). CDR3 in DNA: TGTGCCAGCAGCTTGGGACTAGCGGGGGGGATCAAGACCCAGTACTTC. The encoded protein is CASSLGLAGGIKTQYF.

This chain uses TRBV9 with TRBJ2-3, with D possibly matching TRBD2 (6 bases). The CDR3 runs 14 residues. CDR1 and CDR2 (germline): SGDLS, YYNGEE. V shed 1 base and J shed 4 bases, with 10 bases lying between them. The CDR3 is CASSVRVAADTQYF. In nucleotides, the CDR3 is TGTGCCAGCAGCGTAAGGGTAGCGGCAGATACGCAGTATTTT.

The V and J genes are TRBV27 and TRBJ2-7; D remains unclear. The CDR3 extends over 13 amino acids. Trimming took off 2 bases at V and 3 bases at J, with 8 bases between the two ends. CDR1 is MNHEY, CDR2 SMNVEV, per germline (reference sequence). The CDR3 here is CASSLRLYYEQYF. The DNA of the CDR3 is TGTGCCAGCAGTTTACGACTCTACTACGAGCAGTACTTC.

A single count supports this clone. The chain is built from TRBV7-9 and TRBJ2-7, with TRBD1 matching over 10 bases. V dropped 4 bases and J dropped 3; count of bases not matched to a gene: 9. The CDR3 extends over 16 amino acids. Germline V gene lookup returns CDR1 SEHNR and CDR2 FQNEAQ (reference sequence). The CDR3 here is CASSWDRGYNVYEQYF. Written as DNA, the CDR3 is TGTGCCAGCAGCTGGGACAGGGGCTATAACGTCTACGAGCAGTACTTC.

The chain is built from TRBV5-4 and TRBJ2-3; 7 bases match TRBD2. Germline CDR1 is SGHNT and CDR2 is YYREEE (reference sequence). The trim removed 0 bases at V and 0 bases at J, leaving 7 bases unmatched. The CDR3 spans 17 residues. CDR3 amino acids: CASSLGRLAPSTDTQYF. Written as DNA, the CDR3 is TGTGCCAGCAGCTTGGGGAGACTAGCCCCTAGCACAGATACGCAGTATTTT. Variable domain in full (rest from reference TRBV5-4 and TRBJ2-3): ETGVTQSPTHLIKTRGQQVTLRCSSQSGHNTVSWYQQALGQGPQFIFQYYREEENGRGNFPPRFSGLQFPNYSSELNVNALELDDSALYLCASSLGRLAPSTDTQYFGPGTRLTVL.

The chain carries TRBV5-1 and TRBJ2-5; 9 bases agree with TRBD2. J lost 4 bases, V lost 0 bases, and 4 bases had no gene match. The CDR3 is 15 amino acids. Germline-derived CDR1 and CDR2 are SGHRS and YFSETQ. CDR3: CASSLETSGSETQYF. The CDR3, as DNA: TGCGCCAGCAGCTTGGAGACTAGCGGCTCAGAGACCCAGTACTTC.

The chain is built from TRBV6-5 and TRBJ1-1, with a possible D match to TRBD1 (5 bases). This CDR3 region has 15 residues. Trimming removed 4 bases at V and 0 bases at J, with 12 bases between. Germline-derived CDR1 and CDR2 are MNHEY and SVGAGI. CDR3 residues: CASSSPQGMNTEAFF. The CDR3 coding sequence is TGTGCCAGCAGTTCCCCGCAGGGTATGAACACTGAAGCTTTCTTT.

The rearrangement uses TRBV4-1 and TRBJ2-1; 9 nucleotides agree with TRBD1. CDR1 and CDR2 (germline): MGHRA, YSYEKL. The CDR3 has 17 amino acids. With V trimmed by 0 bases and J by 5 bases, 8 bases remained unmatched. CDR3 in amino acids: CASSQERGGQGDNEQFF. The CDR3 DNA sequence: TGCGCCAGCAGCCAAGAAAGGGGGGGACAGGGAGACAATGAGCAGTTCTTC.

The rearrangement links TRBV2 to TRBJ1-5; possibly TRBD1 for D (6 bases). This CDR3 comprises 14 residues. The V gene's germline CDR1 is SNHLY and CDR2 FYNNEI. CDR3: CASRGAPRLQPQHF. For the CDR3, the DNA is TGTGCAAGCCGGGGGGCCCCAAGGTTACAGCCCCAGCATTTT. The full variable domain, rest sourced from reference TRBV2 and TRBJ1-5, is EPEVTQTPSHQVTQMGQEVILRCVPISNHLYFYWYRQILGQKVEFLVSFYNNEISEKSEIFDDQFSVERPDGSNFTLKIRSTKLEDSAMYFCASRGAPRLQPQHFGDGTRLSIL.

This rearrangement joins TRBV11-3 to TRBJ2-7, with 7 bases lining up with TRBD1. CDR1 is SGHNT, CDR2 YENEEA, per germline. The CDR3 spans 13 residues. The V gene end was trimmed by 1 base and the J gene end by 6 bases; junction bases not matched to a gene: 3. CDR3 DNA sequence: TGTGCCAGCAGCTTAGGTAACAGGGGCGAGCAGTACTTC. Its translation: CASSLGNRGEQYF. The full variable domain, its missing parts supplied by reference TRBV11-3 and TRBJ2-7, is EAGVVQSPRYKIIEKKQPVAFWCNPISGHNTLYWYLQNLGQGPELLIRYENEEAVDDSQLPKDRFSAERLKGVDSTLKIQPAELGDSAVYLCASSLGNRGEQYFGPGTRLTVT.

The genes are TRBV27 and TRBJ1-6; a possible D gene is TRBD1 (6 bases). Germline V CDR1 and CDR2: MNHEY, SMNVEV (reference sequence). This CDR3 spans 15 amino acids. Trimming removed 5 bases at V and 2 bases at J, with 10 bases between. The DNA of the CDR3 is TGTGCCAGCAGTAAAGGACAGCCCTATAATTCACCCCTCCACTTT. Translated: CASSKGQPYNSPLHF.

This chain uses TRBV6-1 with TRBJ2-3; the D gene is possibly TRBD2 (6 bases). In germline, CDR1 is MNHNS, CDR2 SASEGT. V was cut by 7 bases and J by 2 bases, with 16 bases left in between. The CDR3 has 15 amino acids. The CDR3: CASTRLVQHTDTQYF. The CDR3 bases are TGTGCCAGCACCCGACTAGTTCAGCACACAGATACGCAGTATTTT.

In its sample, this clone was seen a few times. This chain uses TRBV11-3 with TRBJ2-7, with 8 bases matching TRBD2. The CDR3 length is 16 residues. With 5 bases clipped from V and 2 bases from J, the junction kept 11 bases outside the gene matches. Germline V CDR1 and CDR2: SGHNT, YENEEA. The CDR3 here is CASSLEWSGGTYEQYF. The CDR3 DNA is TGTGCCAGCAGCCTGGAGTGGAGCGGGGGAACCTACGAGCAGTACTTC. Drawing the rest from reference TRBV11-3 and TRBJ2-7, the complete variable domain is EAGVVQSPRYKIIEKKQPVAFWCNPISGHNTLYWYLQNLGQGPELLIRYENEEAVDDSQLPKDRFSAERLKGVDSTLKIQPAELGDSAVYLCASSLEWSGGTYEQYFGPGTRLTVT.

This chain connects TRBV5-1 to TRBJ2-1; D is possibly TRBD2 (5 bases). This CDR3 has 19 residues. CDR1 is SGHRS, CDR2 YFSETQ, per germline. Trimming removed 3 bases at V and 9 bases at J, with 31 bases between. CDR3 residues: CASSSIQQTGPRGIPEQFF. CDR3 coding DNA: TGCGCCAGCAGCTCCATTCAGCAAACCGGCCCCCGAGGGATTCCTGAGCAGTTCTTC.

This clone occurred once. This chain connects TRBV6-1 to TRBJ2-2; weak D call: TRBD1 (5 bases). This CDR3 spans 14 amino acids. Trimming pared 7 bases from V and 2 bases from J, leaving 11 bases between. The germline V gene encodes CDR1 MNHNS and CDR2 SASEGT. The CDR3 sequence is CASKPGPNTGELFF. CDR3 nucleotide sequence: TGTGCCAGCAAACCAGGGCCCAACACCGGGGAGCTGTTTTTT.

The chain uses TRBV5-1 and TRBJ1-2, with D uncertain. Trimming left V 0 bases short and J 3 bases short, with 6 bases between. Germline V lookup: CDR1 SGHRS, CDR2 YFSETQ. This CDR3 region has 13 residues. CDR3 residues: CASSLEADYGYTF. The DNA of the CDR3 is TGCGCCAGCAGCTTGGAGGCGGACTATGGCTACACCTTC.

In its sample, this clone was seen once. The chain joins TRBV19 to TRBJ1-1; D possibly corresponds to TRBD1 (5 bases). Germline lookup yields CDR1 LNHDA and CDR2 SQIVND (reference sequence). This CDR3 contains 14 residues. V was clipped by 7 bases and J by 5 bases, with 17 bases between them. CDR3 bases: TGTGCCAGTACCACTTCTTCAGGGATAACTGAAGCTTTCTTT. Protein product: CASTTSSGITEAFF.

This clone was recorded only once. CDR3 loop: CASSFHMTGNSYEQYF. The CDR3 DNA follows: TGTGCCAGCAGTTTCCATATGACAGGGAATTCCTACGAGCAGTACTTC. The genes are TRBV6-5 and TRBJ2-7, with 7 nucleotides matching TRBD1. This CDR3 is 16 amino acids long. Per germline, CDR1 MNHEY and CDR2 SVGAGI. The junction had 10 bases not matched to a gene; V was cut back by 4 bases and J by 1 base.

This clone was counted once. The V call is TRBV5-1, the J call TRBJ2-3; 10 bases are a match to TRBD1. Trimming cost V 4 bases and J 3 bases; bases outside gene matches: 5. Per germline, CDR1 SGHRS and CDR2 YFSETQ. There are 15 residues in the CDR3. CDR3: CASSSGQGGTDTQYF. Here the CDR3 DNA reads TGCGCCAGCAGCAGCGGACAGGGGGGGACAGATACGCAGTATTTT.

This rearrangement joins TRBV30 to TRBJ2-7; 8 bases map to TRBD2. This CDR3 contains 11 residues. V dropped 3 bases and J dropped 12; count of bases not matched to a gene: 7. In germline, CDR1 is GTSNPN, CDR2 SVGIG (reference sequence). The CDR3 loop is CAWSPGGLAYF. The CDR3, as DNA: TGTGCCTGGAGCCCGGGGGGGTTAGCGTACTTC.

This clone was detected only once. The V and J genes are TRBV13 and TRBJ1-1, with 9 nucleotides matching TRBD1. The CDR3 consists of 16 residues. Germline trimming cut 2 bases from V and 0 bases from J; bases unmatched to any gene: 4. CDR1 PRHDT and CDR2 FYEKMQ come from the germline V gene (reference sequence). The CDR3: CASSLPGTGMNTEAFF. The CDR3 DNA reads TGTGCCAGCAGCTTACCCGGGACAGGGATGAACACTGAAGCTTTCTTT.

The V gene is TRBV18, the J gene TRBJ2-7; D unclear. The CDR3 totals 13 residues. V dropped 3 bases and J dropped 2 bases, with 8 bases sitting between them. Germline CDR1 reads KGHSH; CDR2 reads LQKENI. CDR3 residues: CASSPPSAYEQYF. The CDR3 nucleotides are TGTGCCAGCTCACCGCCCTCGGCCTACGAGCAGTACTTC.

The rearrangement links TRBV5-5 to TRBJ1-6, with TRBD1 matching over 9 bases. V lost 0 bases, J lost 10 bases, and 14 bases stayed unmatched. This CDR3 comprises 18 residues. Germline-derived CDR1 and CDR2 are SGHKS and YYEKEE (reference sequence). CDR3: CASSLVNLWDRVGSPLHF. The CDR3 bases are TGTGCCAGCAGCTTGGTAAATCTTTGGGACAGGGTCGGATCACCCCTCCACTTT.

This chain joins TRBV29-1 and TRBJ2-3; no clear D gene. In germline, CDR1 is SQVTM, CDR2 ANQGSEA. CDR3 length: 11 residues. V shed 4 bases and J shed 5 bases, with 7 bases lying between them. DNA for the CDR3: TGCAGCGTTGTTTTCCAAGATACGCAGTATTTT. Protein: CSVVFQDTQYF.